Presented here are 9 T cell receptor beta chains from one specimen sequenced in a study of blood T cell repertoires in COVID-19. Repertoires were generated with immunoSEQ multiplex PCR, while TCRdb's copy carries only in-frame clones and drops some. The sample consists of about 430,000 clones, over 75% of them appearing once. Sequencing input: PBMCs or T cells enriched from blood (not recorded which). The receptors shown here come from a young man who had recovered from COVID-19.

The chain is built from TRBV15 and TRBJ2-7; TRBD2 might be the D (6 bases). V was shortened by 5 bases and J by 5 bases, with 13 bases between the two germline ends. This CDR3 region has 13 residues. Per germline, CDR1 LNHNV and CDR2 YYDKDF (reference sequence). The CDR3 bases are TGTGCCACCAGCTTCCAAGGCGGGAACGAGCAGTACTTC. Encoded protein: CATSFQGGNEQYF.

The rearrangement links TRBV7-8 to TRBJ1-6; 7 nucleotides agree with TRBD1. Germline CDR1 reads SGHVS; CDR2 reads FQNEAQ. The junction had 10 bases not matched to a gene; V was cut back by 5 bases and J by 6 bases. The CDR3 totals 16 residues. The CDR3 reads CASSLSETGSNSPLHF. As DNA, the CDR3 is TGTGCCAGCAGCCTAAGCGAGACAGGGTCTAATTCACCCCTCCACTTT.

The genes are TRBV9 and TRBJ2-3, with a possible D match to TRBD2 (6 bases). This CDR3 has 16 amino acids. CDR1 is SGDLS and CDR2 is YYNGEE in the germline V gene. V was clipped by 0 bases and J by 0 bases, with 11 bases between them. The CDR3 DNA is TGTGCCAGCAGCGTAGCTTTCGGGACTAGCACAGATACGCAGTATTTT. The encoded protein is CASSVAFGTSTDTQYF.

The gene calls are TRBV28 and TRBJ2-5, with TRBD2 identical over 8 bases. With 6 bases clipped from V and 2 bases from J, the junction kept 11 bases outside the gene matches. Germline CDR1 and CDR2: MDHEN and SYDVKM. CDR3 size: 16 residues. In nucleotides, the CDR3 is TGTGCCAGCAGCTTACCGAGCGGGAGTGGTCAAGAGACCCAGTACTTC. Its translation is CASSLPSGSGQETQYF.

The V gene is TRBV5-1, the J gene TRBJ2-5; TRBD1 matches at 12 bases. Germline V gene sequence: CDR1 SGHRS, CDR2 YFSETQ. CDR3 length: 16 amino acids. J was trimmed by 5 bases and V by 4 bases; bases with no gene match: 9. The CDR3: CASSVPGQGAGETQYF. In nucleotides, the CDR3 is TGCGCCAGCAGCGTACCGGGACAGGGGGCTGGTGAGACCCAGTACTTC.

V usage is TRBV5-1 and J usage is TRBJ2-5; TRBD2 aligns across 8 bases. CDR1 and CDR2 (germline): SGHRS, YFSETQ. V lost 0 bases and J lost 1; bases outside the gene matches: 8. The CDR3 runs 17 residues. This chain's CDR3 is CASSLGGAGGRQETQYF. The DNA of the CDR3 is TGCGCCAGCAGCTTGGGGGGCGCGGGAGGCCGCCAAGAGACCCAGTACTTC.

V is TRBV7-8 and J is TRBJ1-2; D is perhaps TRBD1 (5 bases). V was clipped by 1 base and J by 4 bases, with 13 bases between them. Germline V lookup: CDR1 SGHVS, CDR2 FQNEAQ. This CDR3 is 15 amino acids long. The CDR3 loop is CASSLGGDLAYGYTF. The CDR3 DNA reads as TGTGCCAGCAGCTTAGGCGGGGACCTCGCCTATGGCTACACCTTC.

This clone was recorded once. The J gene is TRBJ2-2, the V gene TRBV27, with a weak D call TRBD1 (5 bases). The V and J ends lost 3 bases and 10 bases respectively, with 12 bases between them. The V gene's germline CDR1 is MNHEY and CDR2 SMNVEV (reference sequence). The CDR3 consists of 13 residues. The CDR3, as DNA: TGTGCCAGCAGTTTTAGGGGTCGCGCGGAGCTGTTTTTT. It encodes CASSFRGRAELFF.

The rearrangement joins TRBV6-8 to TRBJ2-7; the D is unclear. This CDR3 comprises 12 residues. Trimming took off 5 bases at V and 5 bases at J, with 10 bases between the two ends. Germline V gene data show CDR1 as MNHGY and CDR2 as SAAAGT. CDR3 DNA sequence: TGTGCCAGCAGTCCCCCAGGCCACGAGCAGTACTTC. This codes for CASSPPGHEQYF.